The 30 T cell receptor beta chains given below trace back to one sample, sequenced in a study of a mutant IDH1 vaccine in newly diagnosed glioma. No cognate antigen is known for these TCRs. Time point defined: week 35, safety follow-up. Vaccination used 300 ug of mutant IDH1 20-mer peptide per dose, with topical imiquimod. Profiling relied on immunoSEQ multiplex PCR, and the TCRdb table lists in-frame clones only, not all of them. The sample consists of tens of thousands of clones, roughly 80% of them appearing once. Here the sequenced sample was PBMCs, taken from a glioma patient whose treatment included an IDH1 peptide vaccine. These receptor sequences come from a man aged 30 to 45 with glioma.

This chain connects TRBV27 to TRBJ2-3, with 9 bases identical to TRBD1. This CDR3 region has 21 residues. V shed 6 bases, J shed 5 bases, and the junction held 27 bases outside the gene matches. The germline gives CDR1 MNHEY, CDR2 SMNVEV (reference sequence). The CDR3 protein is CASSPLHLNPEGQGVGDTQYF. The DNA for the CDR3 is TGTGCCAGCAGCCCCCTACACCTTAATCCGGAGGGACAGGGCGTGGGAGATACGCAGTATTTT.

This clone was detected once. The rearrangement uses TRBV14 and TRBJ1-1; maybe TRBD1 (5 bases). The V end lost 4 bases, the J end lost 5 bases, and 14 bases lay between the germline ends. The CDR3 runs to 14 residues. Germline-derived CDR1 and CDR2 are SGHDN and FVKESK. In DNA, the CDR3 is TGTGCCAGCAGCCTAAAGGTAGGGGTGACTGAAGCTTTCTTT. This gives the protein CASSLKVGVTEAFF.

The rearrangement joins TRBV4-1 to TRBJ1-1, with a weak D call TRBD1 (6 bases). The CDR3 runs to 15 residues. V was shortened by 0 bases and J by 4 bases, with 12 bases between the two germline ends. Germline V gene lookup returns CDR1 MGHRA and CDR2 YSYEKL. CDR3 DNA sequence: TGCGCCAGCAGCCAAGACAGGGGAGGAGGCACTGAAGCTTTCTTT. Amino acids: CASSQDRGGGTEAFF.

The CDR3: CASSSTGTGDTEAFF. For the CDR3, the DNA is TGTGCCAGCAGCTCCACCGGGACAGGGGACACTGAAGCTTTCTTT. J is TRBJ1-1 and V is TRBV5-6, with 10 bases matching TRBD1. Per the germline V gene, CDR1 is SGHDT and CDR2 is YYEEEE. The CDR3 loop spans 15 amino acids. Losses at the gene ends were 3 bases for V and 3 bases for J; bases not matched to a gene: 5. The whole variable domain, filled in from reference TRBV5-6 and TRBJ1-1, reads DAGVTQSPTHLIKTRGQQVTLRCSPKSGHDTVSWYQQALGQGPQFIFQYYEEEERQRGNFPDRFSGHQFPNYSSELNVNALLLGDSALYLCASSSTGTGDTEAFFGQGTRLTVV.

The genes are TRBV9 and TRBJ2-3; D ambiguous. V was cut by 0 bases and J by 4 bases, with 6 bases left in between. Germline lookup yields CDR1 SGDLS and CDR2 YYNGEE. This CDR3 spans 13 amino acids. CDR3 DNA sequence: TGTGCCAGCAGCGTAGTTAGTGCAGATACGCAGTATTTT. It codes for CASSVVSADTQYF. The full variable domain, completed using reference TRBV9 and TRBJ2-3, is DSGVTQTPKHLITATGQRVTLRCSPRSGDLSVYWYQQSLDQGLQFLIQYYNGEERAKGNILERFSAQQFPDLHSELNLSSLELGDSALYFCASSVVSADTQYFGPGTRLTVL.

This clone has only one observation. The chain couples TRBV19 to TRBJ2-7; D is unclear. Trimming removed 5 bases at V and 2 bases at J, with 19 bases between. CDR1 is LNHDA and CDR2 is SQIVND in the germline V gene (reference sequence). This CDR3 comprises 16 residues. The CDR3, as DNA: TGTGCCAGTAGTTTCCGTGGAGAGGTATCGACCTACGAGCAGTACTTC. Its protein product is CASSFRGEVSTYEQYF.

The chain links TRBV5-1 to TRBJ1-5; 8 positions agree with TRBD1. This CDR3 spans 14 amino acids. Germline assignment: CDR1 SGHRS and CDR2 YFSETQ. Trimming took 5 bases from V and 3 from J; bases not matched to a gene: 4. The CDR3 sequence is CASSPGGPNQPQHF. CDR3 DNA sequence: TGCGCCAGCAGTCCAGGGGGCCCCAATCAGCCCCAGCATTTT.

V and J are TRBV5-4 and TRBJ2-7, with D perhaps matching TRBD2 (5 bases). Trimming took off 5 bases at V and 2 bases at J, with 17 bases between the two ends. This CDR3 is 15 amino acids long. Germline CDR1 is SGHNT and CDR2 is YYREEE (reference sequence). The CDR3 bases are TGTGCCAGCAGTGGCCCTTTTGGGAGTACCTACGAGCAGTACTTC. Amino acids: CASSGPFGSTYEQYF.

The V and J genes are TRBV9 and TRBJ1-1; the D is unclear. Germline CDR1 SGDLS, CDR2 YYNGEE. The CDR3 consists of 13 residues. The V gene lost 3 bases and the J gene lost 4 bases, with 10 bases spanning the gap. CDR3 loop: CASSARTGTEAFF. CDR3 nucleotide sequence: TGTGCCAGCAGCGCGAGAACGGGCACTGAAGCTTTCTTT.

DNA of the CDR3: TGTGCCTGGAGTGTAGGAGGGGGCGAGCAGTACTTC. This codes for CAWSVGGGEQYF. This chain links TRBV30 with TRBJ2-7; D tentatively fits TRBD1 or TRBD2 (6 bases each). Per germline, CDR1 GTSNPN and CDR2 SVGIG (reference sequence). The CDR3 is made up of 12 amino acids. The germline V and J ends were trimmed by 0 bases and 6 bases, with 9 bases remaining between them.

The V call is TRBV29-1, the J call TRBJ2-2; the D gene is possibly TRBD1 (5 bases). CDR1 is SQVTM and CDR2 is ANQGSEA in the germline V gene. V lost 6 bases and J 0 bases, leaving 11 bases between the germline ends. The length of the CDR3 is 14 residues. The chain's CDR3 is CSVHLTANTGELFF. The DNA for the CDR3 is TGCAGCGTACACCTGACAGCGAACACCGGGGAGCTGTTTTTT.

This chain links TRBV7-9 with TRBJ1-5; a weak D match, TRBD1 (5 bases). CDR3 length equals 13 residues. From germline, CDR1 is SEHNR and CDR2 FQNEAQ (reference sequence). V shed 1 base and J shed 11 bases, with 12 bases lying between them. The CDR3 spells CASSLDRGTTQHF. CDR3 nucleotide sequence: TGTGCCAGCAGCTTAGATAGGGGTACGACCCAGCATTTT.

The CDR3 DNA follows: TGTGCCAGCAGCTCGCTGGGGAACTATGGCTACACCTTC. It codes for CASSSLGNYGYTF. The rearrangement links TRBV27 to TRBJ1-2; D not certain. Germline CDR1 and CDR2: MNHEY and SMNVEV (reference sequence). The CDR3 extends over 13 amino acids. V lost 6 bases, J lost 2 bases, and 10 bases lay in between.

Judged by abundance, this clone is medium-sized. The chain recombines TRBV25-1 with TRBJ1-3; no reliable D call. Per germline, CDR1 MGHDK and CDR2 SYGVNS. CDR3 size: 12 residues. Trimming took off 7 bases at V and 1 base at J, with 5 bases between the two ends. CDR3 sequence (DNA): TGTGCCAGCACCAGTTCTGGAAACACCATATATTTT. The encoded protein is CASTSSGNTIYF. Looking up the rest from reference TRBV25-1 and TRBJ1-3 gives the full variable domain: EADIYQTPRYLVIGTGKKITLECSQTMGHDKMYWYQQDPGMELHLIHYSYGVNSTEKGDLSSESTVSRIRTEHFPLTLESARPSHTSQYLCASTSSGNTIYFGEGSWLTVV.

This chain's CDR3 is CASSTNRDFNEKLFF. Written as DNA, the CDR3 is TGTGCCAGCAGCACCAACCGGGACTTTAATGAAAAACTGTTTTTT. The V and J genes are TRBV7-9 and TRBJ1-4; perhaps TRBD1 as D (5 bases). The CDR3 length is 15 residues. Germline lookup yields CDR1 SEHNR and CDR2 FQNEAQ (reference sequence). V was cut by 5 bases and J by 4 bases, with 14 bases left in between.

The chain carries TRBV29-1 and TRBJ2-4; D call uncertain. Germline CDR1 SQVTM, CDR2 ANQGSEA. The ends were cut back, 4 bases at V and 0 bases at J, with 4 bases in the middle. This CDR3 region has 12 residues. This chain's CDR3 is CSVGGAKNIQYF. In nucleotides, the CDR3 is TGCAGCGTTGGCGGAGCCAAAAACATTCAGTACTTC.

The V call is TRBV29-1, the J call TRBJ1-5; D is unresolved. The CDR3 has 15 residues. Germline V gives CDR1 SQVTM, CDR2 ANQGSEA. V was trimmed by 6 bases and J by 2 bases, leaving 17 bases between them. The DNA of the CDR3 is TGCAGCGTCGCTGACGGGGTGATAGGCAATCAGCCCCAGCATTTT. The encoded protein is CSVADGVIGNQPQHF.

With respect to this clone: Sequence at one end of the junction differs from germline and may be a read error. The chain couples TRBV20-1 to TRBJ2-4; D gene uncertain. The CDR3 covers 9 residues. Germline values: CDR1 DFQATT, CDR2 SNEGSKA (reference sequence). Here the CDR3 DNA reads TGCAGTGCTAGAAAACTCCCTCCCTTC. This encodes CSARKLPPF.

The rearrangement joins TRBV10-3 to TRBJ2-7, with 7 bases that match TRBD1. The V gene's germline CDR1 is ENHRY and CDR2 SYGVKD. The junction had 7 bases not matched to a gene; V was cut back by 2 bases and J by 3 bases. CDR3 length: 15 residues. This CDR3 reads CAISEPLTGLYEQYF. The DNA of the CDR3 is TGTGCCATCAGTGAGCCCCTGACAGGGCTCTACGAGCAGTACTTC.

The chain recombines TRBV6-5 with TRBJ2-1, with 12 bases aligning to TRBD2. The junction had 8 bases not matched to a gene; V was cut back by 6 bases and J by 8 bases. The CDR3 covers 15 residues. Germline CDR1 and CDR2: MNHEY and SVGAGI. The chain's CDR3 is CASSPLAGGPDEQFF. In DNA, the CDR3 is TGTGCCAGCAGCCCCCTAGCGGGAGGGCCAGATGAGCAGTTCTTC.

This chain uses TRBV7-1 with TRBJ2-7; the match to TRBD2 covers 14 bases. TRBV7-1 is designated an ORF whose function remains uncertain. The ends lost 3 bases at V and 0 bases at J; junction bases unmatched: 25. CDR3 length: 24 residues. For the CDR3, the DNA is TGTGCCAGCAGCTCTGGGACTAGCGGGAGTAGGAGCGAGGTCGGAGAAAAGAGCTCCTACGAGCAGTACTTC. Its protein product is CASSSGTSGSRSEVGEKSSYEQYF.

The CDR3 region is CASSLSHRDEQYF. The CDR3 DNA sequence: TGCGCCAGCAGCTTGTCCCACCGCGACGAGCAGTACTTC. J is TRBJ2-7 and V is TRBV5-1, with unresolved D. Trimming took 1 base from V and 5 from J, leaving 10 bases between them. CDR3 length: 13 amino acids. Germline V gene data show CDR1 as SGHRS and CDR2 as YFSETQ. Combining the CDR3 with reference TRBV5-1 and TRBJ2-7 gives the whole variable domain KAGVTQTPRYLIKTRGQQVTLSCSPISGHRSVSWYQQTPGQGLQFLFEYFSETQRNKGNFPGRFSGRQFSNSRSEMNVSTLELGDSALYLCASSLSHRDEQYFGPGTRLTVT.

The chain employs TRBV5-6 and TRBJ2-7, with D perhaps matching TRBD1 or TRBD2 (5 bases each). From germline, CDR1 is SGHDT and CDR2 YYEEEE. Trimming removed 4 bases from V and 6 bases from J, with 17 bases in between. The CDR3 spans 14 residues. The DNA for the CDR3 is TGTGCCAGCAGCGTCGGGACGGGGTATCGCGAGCAGTACTTC. It codes for CASSVGTGYREQYF.

The chain couples TRBV2 to TRBJ2-5, with 11 bases aligning to TRBD2. V lost 2 bases and J lost 5; bases outside the gene matches: 4. There are 15 residues in the CDR3. Per germline, CDR1 SNHLY and CDR2 FYNNEI. The CDR3 nucleotides read TGTGCCAGCAGTGAAACTAGCGGGAGAAGCGAGACCCAGTACTTC. Its protein product is CASSETSGRSETQYF.

This clone was seen only once. This rearrangement joins TRBV5-1 to TRBJ2-7; 12 positions match TRBD1. Germline V lookup: CDR1 SGHRS, CDR2 YFSETQ. Losses at the gene ends were 0 bases for V and 7 bases for J; bases not matched to a gene: 5. This CDR3 is 15 amino acids long. The CDR3 is CASSLAGQGAGEQYF. The CDR3, as DNA: TGCGCCAGCAGCTTGGCGGGACAGGGGGCGGGTGAGCAGTACTTC.

The chain carries TRBV6-6 and TRBJ2-5; 11 bases line up with TRBD2. V trimming: 6 bases; J trimming: 4 bases; junction bases outside the gene matches: 7. CDR3 length: 15 amino acids. The germline V gene encodes CDR1 MNHNY and CDR2 SVGAGI (reference sequence). CDR3 sequence: CASRSRLAGGETQYF. DNA of the CDR3: TGTGCCAGCAGGTCGCGGCTAGCGGGAGGAGAGACCCAGTACTTC.

V and J are TRBV6-4 and TRBJ2-5, with D unclear. From germline, CDR1 is MRHNA and CDR2 SNTAGT. This CDR3 has 13 residues. Deletions cut 4 bases from V and 1 base from J, with 7 bases between. This CDR3 is CASSVRAQETQYF. The DNA of the CDR3 is TGTGCCAGCAGTGTCCGGGCCCAAGAGACCCAGTACTTC.

The chain has TRBV5-1 and TRBJ2-7; 14 positions match TRBD2. Losses at the gene ends were 4 bases for V and 5 bases for J; bases not matched to a gene: 11. The germline V gene encodes CDR1 SGHRS and CDR2 YFSETQ. The CDR3 has 17 residues. The CDR3 sequence is CASSPAGTSGRNHEQYF. The CDR3 DNA reads as TGCGCCAGCAGCCCGGCGGGGACTAGCGGGAGAAACCACGAGCAGTACTTC. The whole variable domain, remainder taken from reference TRBV5-1 and TRBJ2-7, is KAGVTQTPRYLIKTRGQQVTLSCSPISGHRSVSWYQQTPGQGLQFLFEYFSETQRNKGNFPGRFSGRQFSNSRSEMNVSTLELGDSALYLCASSPAGTSGRNHEQYFGPGTRLTVT.

The chain has TRBV7-9 and TRBJ1-2, with 7 bases that match TRBD1. Germline values: CDR1 SEHNR, CDR2 FQNEAQ (reference sequence). Germline trimming cut 3 bases from V and 6 bases from J; bases unmatched to any gene: 7. This CDR3 has 14 amino acids. The CDR3, as DNA: TGTGCCAGCAGCTTGCTACAGGGGATGGATGGCTACACCTTC. Protein: CASSLLQGMDGYTF. The full variable domain, in which reference TRBV7-9 and TRBJ1-2 provide the parts outside the CDR3, is DTGVSQNPRHKITKRGQNVTFRCDPISEHNRLYWYRQTLGQGPEFLTYFQNEAQLEKSRLLSDRFSAERPKGSFSTLEIQRTEQGDSAMYLCASSLLQGMDGYTFGSGTRLTVV.

The genes are TRBV30 and TRBJ2-7; D gene unclear. This CDR3 comprises 11 residues. CDR1 is GTSNPN and CDR2 is SVGIG in the germline V gene (reference sequence). Trimming shortened V by 0 bases and J by 6 bases, and 6 bases separated the two germline ends. The DNA of the CDR3 is TGTGCCTGGAGTGTACGGAGCGAGCAGTACTTC. Protein: CAWSVRSEQYF.